This T cell receptor (beta chain) was retrieved from a study of CD8 T cells in cerebrospinal fluid in Alzheimer's disease. Droplet-based sequencing used CSF cells sorted as live with a live/dead marker. Study outcomes and limitations: Expanded clones of at least 3% were commoner in Alzheimer's patients than healthy subjects.

Germline V CDR1 and CDR2: SGHTA, FQGTGA. This CDR3 has 14 amino acids. One entry per CDR3 protein, without DNA, is what TCRdb gives after re-calling the 10x single-cell sequencing reads. The table gives about 1,200 distinct CDR3 sequences; the top ten clones make up 7.5% to 8.5% of it. This clonotype is deemed medium-sized (0.01 to 0.1%) by its frequency. Its antigen is not identified. The chain recombines TRBV7-3 with TRBJ2-2; without DNA, the TCRdb call of TRBD2 cannot be checked. The sequence came from a human donor in good health. Sequenced sample: cerebrospinal fluid. CDR3 in amino acids: CASSLRTPAGELFF.